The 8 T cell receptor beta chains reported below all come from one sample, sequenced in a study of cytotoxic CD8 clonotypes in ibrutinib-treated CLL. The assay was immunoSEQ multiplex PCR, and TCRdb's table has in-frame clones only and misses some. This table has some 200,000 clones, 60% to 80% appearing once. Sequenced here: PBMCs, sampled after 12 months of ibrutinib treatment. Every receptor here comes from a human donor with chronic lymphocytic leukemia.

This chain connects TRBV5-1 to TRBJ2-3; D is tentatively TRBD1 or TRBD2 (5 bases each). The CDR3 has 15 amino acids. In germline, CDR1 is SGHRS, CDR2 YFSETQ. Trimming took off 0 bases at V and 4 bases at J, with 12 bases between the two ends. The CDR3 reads CASSLGGVLADTQYF. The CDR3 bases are TGCGCCAGCAGCTTGGGAGGGGTTTTGGCAGATACGCAGTATTTT.

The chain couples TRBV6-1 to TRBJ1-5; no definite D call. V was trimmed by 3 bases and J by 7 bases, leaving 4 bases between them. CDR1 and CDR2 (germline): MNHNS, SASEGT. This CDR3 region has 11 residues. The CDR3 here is CASSDWQPQHF. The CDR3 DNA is TGTGCCAGCAGTGATTGGCAGCCCCAGCATTTT.

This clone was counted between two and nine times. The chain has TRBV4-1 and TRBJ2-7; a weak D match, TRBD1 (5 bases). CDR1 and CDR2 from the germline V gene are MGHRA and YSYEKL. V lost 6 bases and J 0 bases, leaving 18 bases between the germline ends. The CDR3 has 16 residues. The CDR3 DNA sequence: TGCGCCAGCAGTCAGACTCAGTCCCAGGGCTCCTACGAGCAGTACTTC. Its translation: CASSQTQSQGSYEQYF.

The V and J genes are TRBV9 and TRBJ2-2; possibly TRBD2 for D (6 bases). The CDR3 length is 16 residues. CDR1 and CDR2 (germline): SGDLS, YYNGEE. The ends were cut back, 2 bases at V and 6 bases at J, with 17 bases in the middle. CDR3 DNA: TGTGCCAGCAGCGTCTCCCCCGGGGGAGGTGCCGGGGAGCTGTTTTTT. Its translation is CASSVSPGGGAGELFF.

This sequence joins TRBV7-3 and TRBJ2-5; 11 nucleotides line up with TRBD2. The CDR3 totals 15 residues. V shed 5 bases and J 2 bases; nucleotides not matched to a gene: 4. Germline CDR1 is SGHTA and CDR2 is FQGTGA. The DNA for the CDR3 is TGTGCCAGCAGCATAGCGGGGGGGCCTCAAGAGACCCAGTACTTC. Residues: CASSIAGGPQETQYF.

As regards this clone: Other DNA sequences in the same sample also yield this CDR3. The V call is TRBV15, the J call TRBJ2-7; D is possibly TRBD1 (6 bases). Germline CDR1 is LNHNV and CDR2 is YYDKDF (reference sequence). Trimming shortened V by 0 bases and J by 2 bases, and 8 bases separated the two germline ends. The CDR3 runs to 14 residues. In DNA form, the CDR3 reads TGTGCCACCAGCAGAGACAGGGGTCCCTACGAGCAGTACTTC. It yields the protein CATSRDRGPYEQYF.

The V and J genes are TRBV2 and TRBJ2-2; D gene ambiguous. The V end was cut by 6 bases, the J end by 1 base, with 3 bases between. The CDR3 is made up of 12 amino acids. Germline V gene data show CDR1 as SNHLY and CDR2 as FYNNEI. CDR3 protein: CASRLNTGELFF. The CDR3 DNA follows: TGTGCCAGCAGGTTGAACACCGGGGAGCTGTTTTTT.

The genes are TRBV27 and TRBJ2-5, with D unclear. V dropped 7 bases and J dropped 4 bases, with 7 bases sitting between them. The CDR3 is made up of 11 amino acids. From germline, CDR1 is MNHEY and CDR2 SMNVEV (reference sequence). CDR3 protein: CASKRGETQYF. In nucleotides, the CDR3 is TGTGCCAGCAAGCGCGGAGAGACCCAGTACTTC.